Each of the 13 T cell receptor beta chains below was sequenced from the same sample in a study of cytomegalovirus exposure and HLA in healthy donors. In the PCR, 60 Vbeta and 13 Jbeta primers were used. The table came from immunoSEQ multiplex PCR; TCRdb's copy has only in-frame clones and leaves some out. The sample includes about 96,000 clones, 60% to 75% of them seen just once. The sequenced material came from PBMCs. These receptors were obtained from a woman aged 70-85 years in good health and CMV-seropositive.

This clone was seen a few times. The genes are TRBV12-5 and TRBJ1-6, with 7 nucleotides matching TRBD1. The CDR3 sequence is 20 residues long. The trim removed 1 base at V and 6 bases at J, leaving 18 bases unmatched. Germline V gene data show CDR1 as LGHNT and CDR2 as FRNRAP. The CDR3 loop reads CASGLDRGAETRRFNSPLHF. In DNA, the CDR3 is TGTGCTAGTGGTTTGGACAGGGGCGCAGAAACTCGAAGATTTAATTCACCCCTCCACTTT.

This clone came up a few times. The rearrangement uses TRBV10-3 and TRBJ1-4, with 9 bases lining up with TRBD1. The ends lost 4 bases at V and 4 bases at J; junction bases unmatched: 4. The CDR3 spans 15 residues. Per germline, CDR1 ENHRY and CDR2 SYGVKD. In DNA form, the CDR3 reads TGTGCCATCAGTGGGGGACAGGGCGGTAATGAAAAACTGTTTTTT. This translates into CAISGGQGGNEKLFF.

The chain links TRBV5-4 to TRBJ1-2; 9 nucleotides match TRBD1. In germline, CDR1 is SGHNT, CDR2 YYREEE (reference sequence). The CDR3 totals 15 residues. The ends lost 4 bases at V and 4 bases at J; junction bases unmatched: 8. CDR3 bases: TGTGCCAGCAGCCCGAAGGGACAGGGCGGCTATGGCTACACCTTC. It is translated as CASSPKGQGGYGYTF.

This clone was seen only once. This sequence joins TRBV2 and TRBJ2-1; 7 bases fit TRBD2. Germline trimming cut 4 bases from V and 2 bases from J; bases unmatched to any gene: 5. CDR3 size: 15 residues. Per germline, CDR1 SNHLY and CDR2 FYNNEI. As DNA, the CDR3 is TGTGCCAGCAGTGCAGGGAGGGCCACCTACAATGAGCAGTTCTTC. Amino acids: CASSAGRATYNEQFF.

Only a few counts were recorded for this clone. The V call is TRBV6-5, the J call TRBJ2-2; D perhaps matches TRBD1 (5 bases). CDR1 and CDR2 (germline): MNHEY, SVGAGI. V lost 2 bases and J 6 bases, leaving 16 bases between the germline ends. The CDR3 has 16 residues. For the CDR3, the DNA is TGTGCCAGCAGTTACGGTTTCAGGGTGCGCTCCGGGGAGCTGTTTTTT. Protein: CASSYGFRVRSGELFF.

With respect to this clone: Given a much more abundant clone one base away, this may be a read error. The J gene is TRBJ1-1, the V gene TRBV7-8; D is ambiguous. The CDR3 consists of 13 residues. Trimming removed 2 bases at V and 1 base at J, with 5 bases between. The V gene's germline CDR1 is SGHVS and CDR2 FQNEAQ. The CDR3 protein is CASSLRGNTEAFF. CDR3 in DNA: TGTGCCAGCAGCTTAAGAGGGAACACTGAAGCTTTCTTT.

This clone turned up a few times. V is TRBV4-1 and J is TRBJ1-2; D unresolved. Trimming took 0 bases from V and 8 from J, leaving 10 bases between them. This CDR3 contains 13 residues. The germline V gene has CDR1 MGHRA and CDR2 YSYEKL. The CDR3 DNA follows: TGCGCCAGCAGCCAAGATAGGTCCGGGGGCTACACCTTC. Its translation is CASSQDRSGGYTF.

The chain uses TRBV28 and TRBJ2-7, with D possibly matching TRBD2 (5 bases). The CDR3 runs to 11 residues. V lost 6 bases and J lost 7, with 10 bases in between. Germline V CDR1 and CDR2: MDHEN, SYDVKM. The CDR3 reads CASSRRGEQYF. The CDR3 DNA follows: TGTGCCAGCAGCCGCCGGGGTGAGCAGTACTTC.

There are a few counts of this clone. This CDR3 is CASSPGTSYTDTQYF. The CDR3 region has the DNA TGTGCCAGCAGCCCCGGGACTAGCTACACAGATACGCAGTATTTT. The rearrangement uses TRBV7-3 and TRBJ2-3, with 9 positions matching TRBD2. Trimming removed 5 bases from V and 2 bases from J; junction bases left unmatched: 5. This CDR3 has 15 residues. Germline V gene sequence: CDR1 SGHTA, CDR2 FQGTGA.

The genes are TRBV5-1 and TRBJ2-3, with 8 positions matching TRBD1. This CDR3 spans 16 amino acids. V lost 4 bases, J lost 1 base, and 8 bases stayed unmatched. Per germline, CDR1 SGHRS and CDR2 YFSETQ. CDR3 sequence reads: CASSPRTGIGTDTQYF. CDR3 DNA sequence: TGCGCCAGCAGCCCCAGGACAGGGATCGGCACAGATACGCAGTATTTT.

The rearrangement links TRBV5-1 to TRBJ2-5; 12 bases align to TRBD2. V shed 3 bases and J 5 bases; nucleotides not matched to a gene: 11. There are 17 residues in the CDR3. The germline CDR1 and CDR2 sequences are SGHRS and YFSETQ. DNA of the CDR3: TGCGCCAGCAGCTATAAGCCGACTAGCGGGAGAGGGGAGACCCAGTACTTC. It encodes CASSYKPTSGRGETQYF.

This clone appeared once. The CDR3, as DNA: TGTGCCAGCAGGAGGGCTTCGGAGACCCAGTACTTC. Its translation: CASRRASETQYF. The chain is built from TRBV2 and TRBJ2-5; TRBD2 might be the D (5 bases). CDR1 SNHLY and CDR2 FYNNEI come from the germline V gene. This CDR3 contains 12 residues. V lost 6 bases and J 5 bases, leaving 10 bases between the germline ends.

This sequence joins TRBV5-6 and TRBJ2-7, with 12 bases aligning to TRBD2. The length of the CDR3 is 16 residues. CDR1 and CDR2 from the germline V gene are SGHDT and YYEEEE. V gave up 1 base and J gave up 1 base; unmatched junction bases: 3. Here the CDR3 DNA reads TGTGCCAGCAGCTTGACTAGCGGGAGGCTTTCCTACGAGCAGTACTTC. Its translation is CASSLTSGRLSYEQYF. Supplemented by reference TRBV5-6 and TRBJ2-7, the full variable domain reads DAGVTQSPTHLIKTRGQQVTLRCSPKSGHDTVSWYQQALGQGPQFIFQYYEEEERQRGNFPDRFSGHQFPNYSSELNVNALLLGDSALYLCASSLTSGRLSYEQYFGPGTRLTVT.